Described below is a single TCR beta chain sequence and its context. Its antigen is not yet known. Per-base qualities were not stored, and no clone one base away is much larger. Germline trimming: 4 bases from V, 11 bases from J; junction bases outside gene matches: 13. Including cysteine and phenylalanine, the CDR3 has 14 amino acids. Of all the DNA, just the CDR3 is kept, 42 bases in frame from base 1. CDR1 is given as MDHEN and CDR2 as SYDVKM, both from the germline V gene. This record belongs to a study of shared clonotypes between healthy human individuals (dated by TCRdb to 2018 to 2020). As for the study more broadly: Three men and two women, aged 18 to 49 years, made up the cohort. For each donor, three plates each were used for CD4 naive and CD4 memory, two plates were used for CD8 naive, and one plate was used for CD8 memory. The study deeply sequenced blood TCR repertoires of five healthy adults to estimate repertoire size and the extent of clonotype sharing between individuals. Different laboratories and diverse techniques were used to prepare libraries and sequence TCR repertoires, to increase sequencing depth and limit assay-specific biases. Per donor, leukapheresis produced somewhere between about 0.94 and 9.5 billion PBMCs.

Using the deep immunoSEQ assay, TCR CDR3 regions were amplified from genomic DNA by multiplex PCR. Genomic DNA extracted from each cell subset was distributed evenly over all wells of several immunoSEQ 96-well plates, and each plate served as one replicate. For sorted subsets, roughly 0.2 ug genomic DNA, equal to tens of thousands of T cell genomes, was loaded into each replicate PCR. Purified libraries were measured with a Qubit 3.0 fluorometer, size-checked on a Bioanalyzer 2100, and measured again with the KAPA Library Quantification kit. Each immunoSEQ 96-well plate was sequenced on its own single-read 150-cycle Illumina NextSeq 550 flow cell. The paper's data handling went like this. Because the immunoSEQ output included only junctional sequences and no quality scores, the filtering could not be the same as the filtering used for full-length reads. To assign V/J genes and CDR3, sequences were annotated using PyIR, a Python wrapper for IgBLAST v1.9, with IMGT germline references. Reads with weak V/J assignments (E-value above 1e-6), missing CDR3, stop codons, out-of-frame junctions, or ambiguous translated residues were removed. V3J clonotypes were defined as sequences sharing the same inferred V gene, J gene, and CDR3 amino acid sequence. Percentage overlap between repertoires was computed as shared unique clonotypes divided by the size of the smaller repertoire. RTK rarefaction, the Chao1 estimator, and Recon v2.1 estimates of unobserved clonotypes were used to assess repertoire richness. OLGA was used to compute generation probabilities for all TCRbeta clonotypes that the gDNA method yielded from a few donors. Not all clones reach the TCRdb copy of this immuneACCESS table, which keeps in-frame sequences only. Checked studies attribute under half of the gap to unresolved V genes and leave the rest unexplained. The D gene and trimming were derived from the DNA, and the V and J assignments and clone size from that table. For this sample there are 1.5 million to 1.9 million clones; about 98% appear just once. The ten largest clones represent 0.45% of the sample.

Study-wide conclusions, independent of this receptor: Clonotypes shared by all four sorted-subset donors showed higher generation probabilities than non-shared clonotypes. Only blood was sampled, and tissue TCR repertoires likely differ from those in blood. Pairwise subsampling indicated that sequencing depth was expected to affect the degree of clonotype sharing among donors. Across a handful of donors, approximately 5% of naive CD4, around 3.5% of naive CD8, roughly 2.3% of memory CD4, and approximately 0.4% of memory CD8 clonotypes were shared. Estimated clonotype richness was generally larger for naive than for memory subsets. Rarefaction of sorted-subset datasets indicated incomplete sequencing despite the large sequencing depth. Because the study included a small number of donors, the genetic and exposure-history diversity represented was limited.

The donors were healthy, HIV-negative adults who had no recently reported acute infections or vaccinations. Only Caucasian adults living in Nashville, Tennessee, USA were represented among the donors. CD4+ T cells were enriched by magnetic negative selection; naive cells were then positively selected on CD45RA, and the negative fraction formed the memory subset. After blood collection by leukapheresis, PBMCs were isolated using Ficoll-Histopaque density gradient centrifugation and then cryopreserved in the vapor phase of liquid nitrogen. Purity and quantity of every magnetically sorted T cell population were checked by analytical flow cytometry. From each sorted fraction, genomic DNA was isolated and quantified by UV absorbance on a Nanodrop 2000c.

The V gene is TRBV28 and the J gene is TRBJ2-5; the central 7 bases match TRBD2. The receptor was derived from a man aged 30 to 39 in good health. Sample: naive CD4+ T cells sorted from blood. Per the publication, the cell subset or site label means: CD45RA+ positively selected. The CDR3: CASSSVPTAGWQYF. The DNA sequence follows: TGTGCCAGCAGTTCAGTACCCACAGCGGGATGGCAGTACTTC.